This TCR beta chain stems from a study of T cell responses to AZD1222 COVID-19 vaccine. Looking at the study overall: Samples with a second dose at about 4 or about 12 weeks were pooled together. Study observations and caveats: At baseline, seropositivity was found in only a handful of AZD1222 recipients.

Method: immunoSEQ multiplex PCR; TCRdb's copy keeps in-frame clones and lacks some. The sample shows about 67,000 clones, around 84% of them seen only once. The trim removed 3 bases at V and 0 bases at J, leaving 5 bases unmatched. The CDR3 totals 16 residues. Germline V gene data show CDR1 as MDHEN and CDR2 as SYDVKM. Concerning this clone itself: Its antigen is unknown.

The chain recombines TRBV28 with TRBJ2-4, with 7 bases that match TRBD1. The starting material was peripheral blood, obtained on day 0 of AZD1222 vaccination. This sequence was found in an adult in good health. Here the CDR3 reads CASSLKGQIAKNIQYF. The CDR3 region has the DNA TGTGCCAGCAGTTTGAAGGGACAGATAGCCAAAAACATTCAGTACTTC.